These 13 T cell receptor beta chains were all obtained from the same sample, sequenced in a study of T cell responses to AZD1222 COVID-19 vaccine. Method: immunoSEQ multiplex PCR; TCRdb's copy keeps in-frame clones and lacks some. The top ten clones hold about 3% of a sample with 130,000 to 150,000 clones, around nine tenths of them seen once. Sequenced material: peripheral blood, taken on day 0 of MenACWY control vaccination. These TCRs come from an adult in good health.

This sequence joins TRBV29-1 and TRBJ2-1; 10 bases align to TRBD2. Germline V gene data show CDR1 as SQVTM and CDR2 as ANQGSEA. Trimming removed 1 base from V and 4 bases from J; junction bases left unmatched: 7. The CDR3 is 16 amino acids. The CDR3 nucleotides read TGCAGCGTTGAAGGGCTAGCGGGAGTAACTTACAATGAGCAGTTCTTC. Translating it yields CSVEGLAGVTYNEQFF.

The chain is built from TRBV7-6 and TRBJ2-1, with 7 bases identical to TRBD2. V was clipped by 1 base and J by 9 bases; unmatched bases: 6. The germline V gene encodes CDR1 SGHVS and CDR2 FNYEAQ. The CDR3 runs to 14 residues. The CDR3 DNA sequence: TGTGCCAGCAGCTTAGAATTTGCGGGAGTTGAGCAGTTCTTC. It codes for CASSLEFAGVEQFF.

This chain joins TRBV5-1 and TRBJ2-7; tentatively, D is TRBD2 (6 bases). The germline CDR1 and CDR2 sequences are SGHRS and YFSETQ. The length of the CDR3 is 14 residues. V gave up 4 bases and J gave up 0 bases, with 11 bases separating them. The CDR3: CASSIASVSYEQYF. For the CDR3, the DNA is TGCGCCAGCAGCATAGCTAGCGTCTCCTACGAGCAGTACTTC.

The chain uses TRBV7-2 and TRBJ2-3; 10 bases map to TRBD1. The length of the CDR3 is 14 residues. Germline V gives CDR1 SGHTA, CDR2 FQGNSA. After removal of 5 bases from V and 4 bases from J, the junction contained 3 bases not matched to a gene. CDR3 bases: TGTGCCAGCAGCCCGGACAGGGGGTCAGATACGCAGTATTTT. Translated: CASSPDRGSDTQYF.

A single count supports this clone. The chain is built from TRBV6-5 and TRBJ2-5, with D uncertain. CDR3 size: 12 residues. The V and J ends lost 7 bases and 2 bases respectively, with 8 bases between them. Germline lookup yields CDR1 MNHEY and CDR2 SVGAGI. The CDR3 loop reads CASTQRQETQYF. The CDR3 region has the DNA TGTGCCAGCACTCAGCGTCAAGAGACCCAGTACTTC.

The chain links TRBV5-4 to TRBJ1-3; tentative D call: TRBD1 (5 bases). This CDR3 spans 16 amino acids. V was trimmed by 3 bases and J by 0 bases, leaving 13 bases between them. Germline lookup yields CDR1 SGHNT and CDR2 YYREEE (reference sequence). The CDR3 here is CASSSEDTYSGNTIYF. DNA for the CDR3: TGTGCCAGCAGCTCAGAGGACACCTACTCTGGAAACACCATATATTTT.

The chain uses TRBV5-1 and TRBJ2-1; maybe TRBD1 (6 bases). Looked up from germline, CDR1 is SGHRS and CDR2 is YFSETQ. The CDR3 is 15 residues long. V shed 4 bases and J shed 0 bases, with 11 bases lying between them. CDR3 DNA sequence: TGCGCCAGCAGCAACGGACAGAGCTCCTACAATGAGCAGTTCTTC. Translated: CASSNGQSSYNEQFF. The variable domain in full, completed from reference TRBV5-1 and TRBJ2-1, reads KAGVTQTPRYLIKTRGQQVTLSCSPISGHRSVSWYQQTPGQGLQFLFEYFSETQRNKGNFPGRFSGRQFSNSRSEMNVSTLELGDSALYLCASSNGQSSYNEQFFGPGTRLTVL.

V and J are TRBV5-1 and TRBJ2-5; perhaps TRBD1 as D (5 bases). The V end was cut by 4 bases, the J end by 5 bases, with 15 bases between. In germline, CDR1 is SGHRS, CDR2 YFSETQ. The CDR3 sequence is 14 residues long. CDR3: CASSIRQFGETQYF. The CDR3 coding sequence is TGCGCCAGCAGCATTCGACAGTTTGGGGAGACCCAGTACTTC. Looking up the rest from reference TRBV5-1 and TRBJ2-5 gives the full variable domain: KAGVTQTPRYLIKTRGQQVTLSCSPISGHRSVSWYQQTPGQGLQFLFEYFSETQRNKGNFPGRFSGRQFSNSRSEMNVSTLELGDSALYLCASSIRQFGETQYFGPGTRLLVL.

This clone has just one count. V gene TRBV30 combines with J gene TRBJ1-3; D not certain. The CDR3 has 12 amino acids. The V and J ends lost 4 bases and 0 bases respectively, with 4 bases between them. Germline-derived CDR1 and CDR2 are GTSNPN and SVGIG (reference sequence). CDR3 in amino acids: CAWTLSGNTIYF. The CDR3 coding sequence is TGTGCCTGGACCCTCTCTGGAAACACCATATATTTT.

This clone was seen only a few times. V usage is TRBV11-2 and J usage is TRBJ1-1; D gene uncertain. The V and J ends lost 2 bases and 5 bases respectively, with 9 bases between them. CDR3 length equals 13 residues. Germline V CDR1 and CDR2: SGHAT, FQNNGV. This chain's CDR3 is CASSLRTGTEAFF. CDR3 in DNA: TGTGCCAGCAGCTTAAGGACCGGAACTGAAGCTTTCTTT. The full variable domain, with the rest looked up from reference TRBV11-2 and TRBJ1-1, is EAGVAQSPRYKIIEKRQSVAFWCNPISGHATLYWYQQILGQGPKLLIQFQNNGVVDDSQLPKDRFSAERLKGVDSTLKIQPAKLEDSAVYLCASSLRTGTEAFFGQGTRLTVV.

The rearrangement joins TRBV14 to TRBJ2-2; possible D gene TRBD1, 7 bases. V was shortened by 3 bases and J by 5 bases, with 19 bases between the two germline ends. CDR3 length: 17 residues. In germline, CDR1 is SGHDN, CDR2 FVKESK. CDR3 DNA sequence: TGTGCCAGCAGCCACGCCCTCGGGGCAGGGGGGACCGGGGAGCTGTTTTTT. Residues: CASSHALGAGGTGELFF.

This clone has just one count. The chain carries TRBV5-6 and TRBJ2-7; D may be TRBD1 or TRBD2 (5 bases each). Germline CDR1 SGHDT, CDR2 YYEEEE. The CDR3 has 12 residues. V dropped 1 base and J dropped 4 bases, with 6 bases sitting between them. The CDR3 protein is CASSLWGYEQYF. CDR3 sequence (DNA): TGTGCCAGCAGCTTGTGGGGGTACGAGCAGTACTTC.

The chain is built from TRBV19 and TRBJ2-7; 10 bases are a match to TRBD1. V was pared by 9 bases and J by 4 bases, with 12 bases of the junction left unmatched. The length of the CDR3 is 15 residues. Germline V gene sequence: CDR1 LNHDA, CDR2 SQIVND (reference sequence). The CDR3 DNA reads TGTGCCAGCATTCGGGACAGGGGAAGTAGGTACGAGCAGTACTTC. Translating gives CASIRDRGSRYEQYF.